This T cell receptor (beta chain) was retrieved from a study of T cell repertoires in cytomegalovirus infection. Findings and caveats of the study: The ex vivo response was dominated by HLA-C-restricted CMV-specific TCR beta clonotypes.

This clonotype was counted a few times. What it recognizes is unknown. V was pared by 1 base and J by 6 bases, with 8 bases of the junction left unmatched. Germline lookup yields CDR1 SGHTA and CDR2 FQGNSA. This CDR3 spans 16 amino acids. Each CDR3 protein is one row after TCRdb ran MiXCR on the reads. The table includes approximately 470,000 distinct CDR3 sequences, approximately 40% detected once. Sequenced here: cultured PBMCs, sampled from culture after CMV antigen stimulation. The rearrangement joins TRBV7-2 to TRBJ2-7, with TRBD2 identical over 11 bases. This sequence originates from a human donor in good health (CMV status not recorded). Some clones in this sample may be carry-over from other donors' samples. The CDR3: CASSLDPPGLAGEQYF. In DNA form, the CDR3 reads TGTGCCAGCAGCTTAGATCCCCCCGGACTAGCGGGCGAGCAGTACTTC.